These T cell receptor beta chains were read from a single sample in a study of blood T cells in healthy people across ages. Each CDR3 protein is one row after TCRdb ran MiXCR on the 5' RACE reads. The sample has about 1.5 million distinct CDR3 sequences, about 42% seen once. Sequencing was carried out using blood. The receptors derive from a woman younger than 30 in good health. Both conserved end residues are part of each CDR3. D genes are given only for firm matches. Where a row states a size, it is once, few, many or the class of an expanded clone; other rows omit it.

>.|TRBV6-5|TRBJ2-7|TRBD2
TGTGCCAGCAGTCAAATAGCGGGAGGGTTCGCCTACGAGCAGTACTTC
CASSQIAGGFAYEQYF
>.|TRBV4-1|TRBJ2-5|TRBD2
TGCGCCAGCAGCCAACCTCGACTAGCGGGGGGCCAAAATGAGCAGTACTTC
CASSQPRLAGGQNEQYF
>few|TRBV20-1|TRBJ2-1|TRBD2
TGCAGTGCTAGAGACCCGAGGCGGGGGGATTACAATGAGCAGTTCTTC
CSARDPRRGDYNEQFF
>.|TRBV7-2|TRBJ2-3|TRBD1
TGTGCCAGCACCCTGGACAGGACCACAGATACGCAGTATTTT
CASTLDRTTDTQYF
>.|TRBV5-1|TRBJ2-6|.
TGCGCCAGCAGCCCCGTGGCTGGGGCCAACGTCCTGACTTTC
CASSPVAGANVLTF
>few|TRBV3-1|TRBJ2-7|.
TGTGCCAGCAGCCAAGGTGGAGCCCAGTACTTC
CASSQGGAQYF
>few|TRBV5-1|TRBJ1-2|TRBD1
TGCGCCAGCAGCTCGACAGGGGACGACTATGGCTACACCTTC
CASSSTGDDYGYTF
>.|TRBV12-3/TRBV12-4|TRBJ2-7|.
TGTGCCAGCAGTTTAAAAAGGGAGCAGTACTTC
CASSLKREQYF
>few|TRBV4-3|TRBJ2-5|.
TGCGCCAGCAGCCCTTACCTTGGACTCCAAGAGACCCAGTACTTC
CASSPYLGLQETQYF
>few|TRBV20-1|TRBJ2-1|TRBD2
TGCAGTGCGAAATTAACTAGCGGACCCTACAATGAGCAGTTCTTC
CSAKLTSGPYNEQFF
>.|TRBV2|TRBJ2-1|TRBD1
TGTGCCACGTGTCCAGGGGGCTGGATGAATGAGCAGTTCTTC
CATCPGGWMNEQFF
>few|TRBV20-1|TRBJ1-2|TRBD1
TGCAGTGCTAGAGACCCCAACAGGGGCGACTATGGCTACACCTTC
CSARDPNRGDYGYTF
>.|TRBV7-8|TRBJ2-5|TRBD2
TGTGCCAGCAGCCAAAGTACTAGCGGGATACAAGAGACCCAGTACTTC
CASSQSTSGIQETQYF
>few|TRBV7-9|TRBJ2-5|.
TGTGCCAGCAGCTTATACACCCAAGAGACCCAGTACTTC
CASSLYTQETQYF
>.|TRBV11-3|TRBJ2-3|TRBD1
TGTGCCAGCAGCTTAGAATTAGGGGGCACAGATGCGCAGTATTTT
CASSLELGGTDAQYF
>many|TRBV7-9|TRBJ2-7|.
TGTGCCTCCAACCGTGGCACCTACGAGCAGTACTTC
CASNRGTYEQYF
>.|TRBV20-1|TRBJ2-7|.
TGCAGTGCTAGGATCATTGGCTCCTACAATGAGCAGTACTTC
CSARIIGSYNEQYF
>.|TRBV19|TRBJ1-2|.
TGTGCCAGTAGTATAAAGATCGGCTATGGCTACACCTTC
CASSIKIGYGYTF
>few|TRBV20-1|TRBJ2-1|TRBD2
TGCAGTGCTAGAGACCCTAGCGGGAGGGATGGTGAGCAGTTCTTC
CSARDPSGRDGEQFF
>few|TRBV29-1|TRBJ2-7|TRBD2
TGCAGCGTTACCGGACTAGCGGGAGACTACGAGCAGTACTTC
CSVTGLAGDYEQYF
>few|TRBV7-2|TRBJ2-6|.
TGTGCCAGCAGCTTAAGGGTCAGAGGCCGGTCCTCTGGGGCCAACGTCCTGACTTTC
CASSLRVRGRSSGANVLTF
>.|TRBV7-8|TRBJ2-1|.
TGTGCCAGCAGCGACCACCGTACGGATGAGCAGTTCTTC
CASSDHRTDEQFF
>.|TRBV7-3|TRBJ1-4|TRBD1
TGTGCCAGCAGCCCCAACGGGACAGAGAATGAAAAACTGTTTTTT
CASSPNGTENEKLFF
>.|TRBV6-2/TRBV6-3|TRBJ1-5|.
TGTGCCAGCAGTTACAGGATTGAGCCCCAGCATTTT
CASSYRIEPQHF
>.|TRBV27|TRBJ2-3|.
TGTGCCAGCAGTTTACTAGTGGGAGTCGGGACAGATACGCAGTATTTT
CASSLLVGVGTDTQYF
>few|TRBV7-2|TRBJ2-2|.
TGTGCCAGCAGCTTAGCAGCGGACCCCAACACCGGGGAGCTGTTTTTT
CASSLAADPNTGELFF
>.|TRBV24-1|TRBJ2-4|TRBD2
TGTGCCACCAGTGAGGCGGGGGATGCCAAAAACATTCAGTACTTC
CATSEAGDAKNIQYF
>.|TRBV3-1|TRBJ2-1|TRBD2
TGTGCCAGCAGCCCAGAGGAGATAGCGGGGGGGCGCGAGCAGTTCTTC
CASSPEEIAGGREQFF
>many|TRBV27|TRBJ2-7|.
TGTGCCAGCAGTTTATGGGGGCCCTACGAGCAGTACTTC
CASSLWGPYEQYF
>.|TRBV7-7|TRBJ2-2|TRBD2
TGTGCTAGCAGCTACGGACTAGCGGGGGCCACCGGGGAGCTGTTTTTT
CASSYGLAGATGELFF
>.|TRBV4-1|TRBJ2-5|.
TGCGCCAGCAGCCTACAGAGTTTGGGTAACACGAGGGAGACCCAGTACTTC
CASSLQSLGNTRETQYF
>.|TRBV7-9|TRBJ1-4|TRBD1
TGTGCCAGCAGCATCGGACAGGGTGGTGAAAAACTGTTTTTT
CASSIGQGGEKLFF
>.|TRBV6-5|TRBJ2-1|.
TGTGCCAGCAGCGCATCCCGGGGAAGGAACAATGAGCAGTTCTTC
CASSASRGRNNEQFF
>.|TRBV7-9|TRBJ2-7|.
TGTGCCACCCCACACGGGACTCCGCTTAACTACGAGCAGTACTTC
CATPHGTPLNYEQYF
>few|TRBV12-3/TRBV12-4|TRBJ2-3|.
TGTGCCAGTATCCCCGGAGGCTGGCGGGTCACAGATACGCAGTATTTT
CASIPGGWRVTDTQYF